The 18 T cell receptor beta chains below all came from one sample that was sequenced in a study of blood T cell repertoires in COVID-19. Clones were sequenced by immunoSEQ multiplex PCR, and TCRdb holds only the in-frame ones, with some missing. Among about 140,000 clones listed, approximately 78% were seen once. Source material: peripheral blood. These receptors were collected from a woman aged 80 or over with acute or convalescent COVID-19.

The sample holds a few counts of this clone. This chain connects TRBV6-6 to TRBJ2-3; D remains ambiguous. This CDR3 has 13 residues. From germline, CDR1 is MNHNY and CDR2 SVGAGI (reference sequence). V lost 6 bases to trimming and J lost 4 bases, with 11 bases between them. CDR3 bases: TGTGCCAGCAGCTCCCGGTTGGCAGATACGCAGTATTTT. Its protein is CASSSRLADTQYF.

The chain recombines TRBV3-1 (or the pseudogene TRBV3-2) with TRBJ1-1; TRBD1 is a possible D gene (6 bases). Germline assignment: CDR1 LGHDT and CDR2 YNNKEL (reference sequence). CDR3 size: 14 residues. V gave up 3 bases and J gave up 4 bases, with 12 bases separating them. The CDR3 nucleotides read TGTGCCAGCAGCCAGGGGGGCGGGGGCACTGAAGCTTTCTTT. Protein product: CASSQGGGGTEAFF.

The chain carries TRBV28 and TRBJ2-1; 7 bases are a match to TRBD2. The germline V gene encodes CDR1 MDHEN and CDR2 SYDVKM. The V segment lost 3 bases and the J segment 3 bases; nucleotides outside the gene matches: 14. CDR3 size: 18 residues. CDR3 loop: CASSFRGYWGGIYNEQFF. The CDR3 DNA sequence: TGTGCCAGCAGTTTTAGAGGTTATTGGGGAGGGATCTACAATGAGCAGTTCTTC.

The gene calls are TRBV5-5 and TRBJ2-1; no clear D. Germline CDR1 SGHKS, CDR2 YYEKEE (reference sequence). This CDR3 contains 15 residues. V shed 4 bases and J shed 0 bases, with 11 bases lying between them. This chain's CDR3 is CASSPEWSSYNEQFF. DNA for the CDR3: TGTGCCAGCAGCCCTGAATGGAGCTCCTACAATGAGCAGTTCTTC.

This chain links TRBV30 with TRBJ1-4; D uncertain. Trimming stripped 2 bases from V and 6 bases from J, with 16 bases between. The germline gives CDR1 GTSNPN, CDR2 SVGIG (reference sequence). The CDR3 spans 15 residues. This CDR3 is CAWSPGVGSHEKLFF. In DNA, the CDR3 is TGTGCCTGGAGTCCTGGGGTGGGGAGTCATGAAAAACTGTTTTTT.

The chain has TRBV27 and TRBJ1-3; D remains ambiguous. Trimming removed 4 bases from V and 2 bases from J, with 12 bases in between. The CDR3 runs to 15 residues. CDR1 and CDR2 from the germline V gene are MNHEY and SMNVEV (reference sequence). CDR3 bases: TGTGCCAGCAGTTCCACTCGGTTGGCTGGAAACACCATATATTTT. Its translation: CASSSTRLAGNTIYF.

The V call is TRBV28, the J call TRBJ1-4; no clear D. Germline V gene sequence: CDR1 MDHEN, CDR2 SYDVKM. CDR3 length: 16 amino acids. V was pared by 2 bases and J by 7 bases, with 17 bases between. CDR3 protein: CASSLGRAVAIEKLFF. As DNA, the CDR3 is TGTGCCAGCAGTTTAGGGAGGGCGGTCGCAATTGAAAAACTGTTTTTT.

CDR3 amino acids: CASSFRQGAEAFF. CDR3 sequence (DNA): TGTGCCAGCAGCTTTAGACAGGGCGCTGAAGCTTTCTTT. The chain links TRBV11-2 to TRBJ1-1; TRBD1 matches at 7 bases. The CDR3 is 13 amino acids. Germline CDR1 SGHAT, CDR2 FQNNGV. The junction had 4 bases not matched to a gene; V was cut back by 3 bases and J by 6 bases.

The chain is built from TRBV28 and TRBJ2-4, with D perhaps matching TRBD2 (5 bases). Trimming took 6 bases from V and 8 from J, leaving 14 bases between them. CDR1 and CDR2 from the germline V gene are MDHEN and SYDVKM. The length of the CDR3 is 13 residues. The CDR3 nucleotides read TGTGCCAGCAGCTGGCGAGGGCTTGACATTCAGTACTTC. This translates into CASSWRGLDIQYF.

The gene calls are TRBV2 and TRBJ1-2, with TRBD1 identical over 9 bases. Trimming cost V 6 bases and J 8 bases; bases outside gene matches: 7. CDR1 SNHLY and CDR2 FYNNEI come from the germline V gene. CDR3 length: 13 amino acids. This CDR3 is CASSLTGGRGYTF. The CDR3 nucleotides are TGTGCCAGCAGCCTCACAGGGGGCCGGGGCTACACCTTC. Filled out from reference TRBV2 and TRBJ1-2, the complete variable domain reads EPEVTQTPSHQVTQMGQEVILRCVPISNHLYFYWYRQILGQKVEFLVSFYNNEISEKSEIFDDQFSVERPDGSNFTLKIRSTKLEDSAMYFCASSLTGGRGYTFGSGTRLTVV.

The J gene is TRBJ2-7, the V gene TRBV20-1; 14 bases fit TRBD2. Trimming cost V 5 bases and J 2 bases; bases outside gene matches: 14. Per the germline V gene, CDR1 is DFQATT and CDR2 is SNEGSKA (reference sequence). This CDR3 is built from 18 residues. CDR3 DNA sequence: TGCAGTGCTCGTGGGTGGGGACTAGCGGGAGAGGGTACCTACGAGCAGTACTTC. Encoded protein: CSARGWGLAGEGTYEQYF.

V is TRBV6-1 and J is TRBJ2-1; D possibly corresponds to TRBD1 (6 bases). Trimming removed 4 bases from V and 4 bases from J, with 17 bases in between. Germline V gene data show CDR1 as MNHNS and CDR2 as SASEGT. The CDR3 is 16 amino acids. The CDR3 coding sequence is TGTGCCAGCAGTGCCCAGTTTAATGGACAGTACAATGAGCAGTTCTTC. Translation gives CASSAQFNGQYNEQFF.

The chain joins TRBV18 to TRBJ2-1; TRBD1 agrees at 9 bases. Trimming took 3 bases from V and 7 from J; bases not matched to a gene: 10. The germline V gene has CDR1 KGHSH and CDR2 LQKENI. The CDR3 length is 16 residues. This CDR3 is CASSPFRDRVNNEQFF. In DNA, the CDR3 is TGTGCCAGCTCACCTTTTCGGGACAGGGTGAATAATGAGCAGTTCTTC.

V usage is TRBV30 and J usage is TRBJ1-6; perhaps TRBD1 as D (5 bases). Germline V gene sequence: CDR1 GTSNPN, CDR2 SVGIG (reference sequence). Deletions cut 0 bases from V and 10 bases from J, with 10 bases between. The CDR3 consists of 13 residues. CDR3 DNA sequence: TGTGCCTGGAGTGTAAATCGGGGGTCACCCCTCCACTTT. Protein sequence: CAWSVNRGSPLHF.

The chain is built from TRBV5-1 and TRBJ2-5; D is possibly TRBD1 (6 bases). Per the germline V gene, CDR1 is SGHRS and CDR2 is YFSETQ. V lost 3 bases to trimming and J lost 2 bases, with 14 bases between them. This CDR3 spans 15 amino acids. The CDR3 DNA follows: TGCGCCAGCAGCTCCCAAACAGGGATTCAAGAGACCCAGTACTTC. It translates to CASSSQTGIQETQYF.

A remark on this clone: Compared with germline, one end of the junction differs, possibly owing to a read error. The chain recombines TRBV20-1 with TRBJ2-1; 7 nucleotides align to TRBD1. This CDR3 has 10 residues. Germline V lookup: CDR1 DFQATT, CDR2 SNEGSKA (reference sequence). The DNA for the CDR3 is TGCAGTGCTGGGTTAAAACAGGGGCTCTTC. Residues: CSAGLKQGLF.

The chain links TRBV19 to TRBJ2-7, with TRBD2 identical over 12 bases. This CDR3 comprises 15 residues. Germline CDR1 is LNHDA and CDR2 is SQIVND (reference sequence). V was pared by 6 bases and J by 4 bases, with 7 bases of the junction left unmatched. The CDR3 nucleotides read TGTGCCAGTAGCCCCTGGACTAGCGGGATGTACGAGCAGTACTTC. This codes for CASSPWTSGMYEQYF. Supplemented by reference TRBV19 and TRBJ2-7, the full variable domain reads DGGITQSPKYLFRKEGQNVTLSCEQNLNHDAMYWYRQDPGQGLRLIYYSQIVNDFQKGDIAEGYSVSREKKESFPLTVTSAQKNPTAFYLCASSPWTSGMYEQYFGPGTRLTVT.

The CDR3 loop is CASRPTGDYGYTF. CDR3 nucleotide sequence: TGTGCCAGCAGGCCCACAGGGGACTATGGCTACACCTTC. The chain is built from TRBV12-3 or TRBV12-4 and TRBJ1-2; 7 positions agree with TRBD1. This CDR3 comprises 13 residues. Germline trimming cut 6 bases from V and 3 bases from J; bases unmatched to any gene: 4.